A selection of T cell receptor beta chains follows, all from one sample in a study of cytomegalovirus exposure and HLA in healthy donors. Sequencing was performed with immunoSEQ multiplex PCR; in TCRdb, only in-frame clones are kept and a portion is missing. The data contain around 150,000 clones, roughly 70% of them singletons. Material: PBMCs. These TCRs come from a woman in her forties or fifties in good health and CMV-seropositive. The CDR3 runs from the conserved cysteine through the conserved F or W. The order of the fields is clone size, D gene, J gene, V gene, CDR3 length, CDR3 protein, CDR3 DNA. D genes are given only for firm matches. Clone size appears in some rows only: once, few, many, or a class for an expanded clone.

clone size: few; D gene: TRBD1; J gene: TRBJ1-6; V gene: TRBV18; CDR3 length: 13; CDR3 protein: CASSADRDSPLHF; CDR3 DNA: TGTGCCAGCTCAGCAGACAGGGATTCACCCCTCCACTTT
clone size: -; D gene: TRBD1; J gene: TRBJ2-1; V gene: TRBV5-1; CDR3 length: 15; CDR3 protein: CASRPGQETYNEQFF; CDR3 DNA: TGCGCCAGCAGACCCGGACAGGAAACCTACAATGAGCAGTTCTTC
clone size: -; D gene: -; J gene: TRBJ2-1; V gene: TRBV7-9; CDR3 length: 15; CDR3 protein: CASSPPPRLGHEQFF; CDR3 DNA: TGTGCCAGCAGCCCGCCCCCCCGACTGGGGCATGAGCAGTTCTTC
clone size: few; D gene: TRBD1; J gene: TRBJ2-5; V gene: TRBV7-9; CDR3 length: 14; CDR3 protein: CASSLGRGRETQYF; CDR3 DNA: TGTGCCAGCAGCTTGGGCAGGGGGCGGGAGACCCAGTACTTC
clone size: once; D gene: TRBD2; J gene: TRBJ2-7; V gene: TRBV6-1; CDR3 length: 17; CDR3 protein: CASSETAGGLGIYEQYF; CDR3 DNA: TGTGCCAGCAGTGAAACGGCGGGGGGGCTGGGAATCTACGAGCAGTACTTC
clone size: -; D gene: -; J gene: TRBJ1-1; V gene: TRBV9; CDR3 length: 14; CDR3 protein: CASSVGSRGTEAFF; CDR3 DNA: TGTGCCAGCAGCGTAGGCTCCAGGGGCACTGAAGCTTTCTTT
clone size: -; D gene: -; J gene: TRBJ2-3; V gene: TRBV29-1; CDR3 length: 14; CDR3 protein: CSVEGLNNTDTQYF; CDR3 DNA: TGCAGCGTTGAAGGCTTAAACAACACAGATACGCAGTATTTT
clone size: few; D gene: TRBD1; J gene: TRBJ2-7; V gene: TRBV2; CDR3 length: 13; CDR3 protein: CASSRTGTYEQYF; CDR3 DNA: TGTGCCAGCAGTCGGACAGGAACCTACGAGCAGTACTTC
clone size: -; D gene: TRBD2; J gene: TRBJ2-7; V gene: TRBV6-1; CDR3 length: 13; CDR3 protein: CASNSGGRSEQYF; CDR3 DNA: TGTGCCAGCAATAGCGGGGGGCGGAGCGAGCAGTACTTC
clone size: few; D gene: -; J gene: TRBJ2-7; V gene: TRBV5-1; CDR3 length: 13; CDR3 protein: CASSLWGVNEQYF; CDR3 DNA: TGCGCCAGCAGCTTGTGGGGAGTCAACGAGCAGTACTTC
clone size: -; D gene: -; J gene: TRBJ1-6; V gene: TRBV10-3; CDR3 length: 13; CDR3 protein: CAIRPTDNSPLHF; CDR3 DNA: TGTGCCATCCGGCCGACAGATAATTCACCCCTCCACTTT
clone size: -; D gene: -; J gene: TRBJ1-4; V gene: TRBV27; CDR3 length: 13; CDR3 protein: CASSFWANEKLFF; CDR3 DNA: TGTGCCAGCAGTTTTTGGGCCAATGAAAAACTGTTTTTT
clone size: few; D gene: TRBD2; J gene: TRBJ2-2; V gene: TRBV6-5; CDR3 length: 13; CDR3 protein: CASSVAGPGELFF; CDR3 DNA: TGTGCCAGCAGTGTAGCGGGCCCCGGGGAGCTGTTTTTT
clone size: -; D gene: TRBD2; J gene: TRBJ2-1; V gene: TRBV6-1; CDR3 length: 15; CDR3 protein: CASSASGTTYNEQFF; CDR3 DNA: TGTGCCAGCAGTGCTTCGGGGACTACATACAATGAGCAGTTCTTC
clone size: -; D gene: TRBD2; J gene: TRBJ2-3; V gene: TRBV5-1; CDR3 length: 14; CDR3 protein: CASSGLAGTDTQYF; CDR3 DNA: TGCGCCAGCAGTGGTCTAGCGGGAACAGATACGCAGTATTTT